The sequence of this T cell receptor (beta chain) was determined in a study of response to subunit inactivated influenza vaccine. About this clonotype itself: Its antigen is not known.

TCRdb reprocessed the RT-PCR reads via MiXCR and lists one record per CDR3 protein. The table records 150,000 to 200,000 distinct CDR3 sequences, 9.5% to 15% of them present only once. Overall study results and limits: The authors offered the suggestion that each seasonal influenza vaccination recruits few new T cells.

CDR1 SGHTA and CDR2 FQGNSA come from the germline V gene. The CDR3 has 14 amino acids. Trimming cost V 5 bases and J 4 bases, with 14 bases left between them. The same data also went into a second study, on T cells expressing NK-cell markers. This second report adds: 5'RACE template switching built TCR beta cDNA with unique molecular identifiers. Obtained from sorted CD3+CD56+NKG2C+, CD3+CD56+NKG2C- and CD3+CD56-NKG2C+ T cells were the TCR beta repertoires. Eight donors were sequenced, seven testing HCMV-seropositive and one testing seronegative.

The sequence derives from a man between 45 and 60 years old who received an inactivated influenza vaccine. The specimen was CD8+ T cells sorted from PBMCs, collected 12 days after vaccination. The V and J genes are TRBV7-2 and TRBJ1-1; a weak D match, TRBD1 (5 bases). The CDR3 coding sequence is TGTGCCAGCAGCCCAGTCGGGGGGGGCACTGAAGCTTTCTTT. Its protein product is CASSPVGGGTEAFF.